This is a list of T cell receptor beta chains from one sample in a study of blood T cell repertoires in COVID-19. Here immunoSEQ multiplex PCR was the method, and the copy in TCRdb shows in-frame clones only, minus some. The sample contains 60,000 to 95,000 clones, roughly 70% of which appear only once. Sample: peripheral blood. The receptors were sampled from a human donor with acute or convalescent COVID-19. The donor label of this sample is uncertain. Both conserved end residues are part of each CDR3. Fields, in order: CDR3 length, J gene, V gene, D gene, clone size, CDR3 DNA, CDR3 protein. D genes are given only for firm matches. Some rows have no size entry. The others give once, few or many, or a class for an expanded clone.

CDR3 length: 16; J gene: TRBJ1-3; V gene: TRBV24-1; D gene: TRBD1; clone size: few; CDR3 DNA: TGTGCCACCAGTGACCCTGCCCGGGACAGAGTAAACACCATATATTTT; CDR3 protein: CATSDPARDRVNTIYF
CDR3 length: 15; J gene: TRBJ2-2; V gene: TRBV9; D gene: TRBD1; clone size: NA; CDR3 DNA: TGTGCCAGCAGTACTCAGGGGGTGAACACCGGGGAGCTGTTTTTT; CDR3 protein: CASSTQGVNTGELFF
CDR3 length: 17; J gene: TRBJ2-1; V gene: TRBV21-1; D gene: NA; clone size: NA; CDR3 DNA: TGTGCCAGCAGCAAAGTGAGGGCAAGGAGCTCCTACAATGAGCAGTTCTTC; CDR3 protein: CASSKVRARSSYNEQFF
CDR3 length: 15; J gene: TRBJ2-2; V gene: TRBV2; D gene: NA; clone size: NA; CDR3 DNA: TGTGCCAGCAACCCCAGACCGACAGTGGACGGGGAGCTGTTTTTT; CDR3 protein: CASNPRPTVDGELFF
CDR3 length: 12; J gene: TRBJ1-5; V gene: TRBV19; D gene: NA; clone size: few; CDR3 DNA: TGTGCCAGTACCTCTCCCGGGGAGCCCCAGCATTTT; CDR3 protein: CASTSPGEPQHF
CDR3 length: 11; J gene: TRBJ1-2; V gene: TRBV29-1; D gene: NA; clone size: NA; CDR3 DNA: TGCAGCGTCGTGGCAGGGTATGGCTACACCTTC; CDR3 protein: CSVVAGYGYTF
CDR3 length: 14; J gene: TRBJ1-5; V gene: TRBV5-5; D gene: NA; clone size: NA; CDR3 DNA: TGTGCCAGCAGCTTGCGAGGAAGCAATCAGCCCCAGCATTTT; CDR3 protein: CASSLRGSNQPQHF
CDR3 length: 13; J gene: TRBJ1-5; V gene: TRBV16; D gene: NA; clone size: NA; CDR3 DNA: TGTGCCACCGGGGGGGCCCGCAATCAGCCCCAGCATTTT; CDR3 protein: CATGGARNQPQHF
CDR3 length: 13; J gene: TRBJ1-3; V gene: TRBV5-1; D gene: NA; clone size: NA; CDR3 DNA: TGCGCCAGCAGCTTGACAGGCGGAAACACCATATATTTT; CDR3 protein: CASSLTGGNTIYF
CDR3 length: 15; J gene: TRBJ2-6; V gene: TRBV19; D gene: NA; clone size: few; CDR3 DNA: TGTGCCAGTTTGAGACGGAGCTCTGGGGCCAACGTCCTGACTTTC; CDR3 protein: CASLRRSSGANVLTF
CDR3 length: 16; J gene: TRBJ2-7; V gene: TRBV4-1; D gene: NA; clone size: NA; CDR3 DNA: TGCGCCAGCAGCCAAGAAGGGGCCCGGGGGGCATACGAGCAGTACTTC; CDR3 protein: CASSQEGARGAYEQYF
CDR3 length: 13; J gene: TRBJ2-7; V gene: TRBV6-2/TRBV6-3; D gene: TRBD1; clone size: NA; CDR3 DNA: TGTGCCAGCAGTTTGGGACAGAACTACGAGCAGTACTTC; CDR3 protein: CASSLGQNYEQYF
CDR3 length: 16; J gene: TRBJ2-6; V gene: TRBV27; D gene: NA; clone size: NA; CDR3 DNA: TGTGCCAGCAGTTCGAGGACTCCTTCTGGGGCCAACGTCCTGACTTTC; CDR3 protein: CASSSRTPSGANVLTF
CDR3 length: 15; J gene: TRBJ1-1; V gene: TRBV3-1/TRBV3-2; D gene: TRBD1; clone size: NA; CDR3 DNA: TGTGCCAGCAGCCAAGATCGGGACAGGCCCACTGAAGCTTTCTTT; CDR3 protein: CASSQDRDRPTEAFF
CDR3 length: 11; J gene: TRBJ2-1; V gene: TRBV30; D gene: NA; clone size: NA; CDR3 DNA: TGTGCCGTCCAACCCAGGCTACCTCTGTTCTTC; CDR3 protein: CAVQPRLPLFF
CDR3 length: 18; J gene: TRBJ2-3; V gene: TRBV15; D gene: NA; clone size: NA; CDR3 DNA: TGTGCCACCAGCAGAGATCAGTGGGCAACAGGAAGCACAGATACGCAGTATTTT; CDR3 protein: CATSRDQWATGSTDTQYF
CDR3 length: 17; J gene: TRBJ1-3; V gene: TRBV5-1; D gene: TRBD1; clone size: NA; CDR3 DNA: TGCGCCAGCAGCTTGGACGGGGACAGGACAGGAGGAAACACCATATATTTT; CDR3 protein: CASSLDGDRTGGNTIYF
CDR3 length: 13; J gene: TRBJ1-1; V gene: TRBV6-1; D gene: NA; clone size: NA; CDR3 DNA: TGTGCCAGCAGTGAAGCGCCCCGGACTGAAGCTTTCTTT; CDR3 protein: CASSEAPRTEAFF
CDR3 length: 13; J gene: TRBJ2-7; V gene: TRBV3-1/TRBV3-2; D gene: NA; clone size: NA; CDR3 DNA: TGTGCCAGCAGCCAAGTGGGGACTGTCGAGCAGTACTTC; CDR3 protein: CASSQVGTVEQYF
CDR3 length: 15; J gene: TRBJ1-5; V gene: TRBV4-1; D gene: TRBD1; clone size: NA; CDR3 DNA: TGCGCCAGCAGCCAAGGGACAGGGGCGGTTCAGCCCCAGCATTTT; CDR3 protein: CASSQGTGAVQPQHF
CDR3 length: 13; J gene: TRBJ1-1; V gene: TRBV29-1; D gene: TRBD1; clone size: NA; CDR3 DNA: TGCAGCGTTGACGCACAGGGGCTCACTGAAGCTTTCTTT; CDR3 protein: CSVDAQGLTEAFF
CDR3 length: 16; J gene: TRBJ2-7; V gene: TRBV7-2; D gene: TRBD1; clone size: NA; CDR3 DNA: TGTGCCAGCAGCAGATTAAGGACAGGGAGCTCCTACGAGCAGTACTTC; CDR3 protein: CASSRLRTGSSYEQYF
CDR3 length: 15; J gene: TRBJ2-3; V gene: TRBV9; D gene: NA; clone size: few; CDR3 DNA: TGTGCCAGCAGCGTAGCTCCTAGCTACACAGATACGCAGTATTTT; CDR3 protein: CASSVAPSYTDTQYF
CDR3 length: 15; J gene: TRBJ1-2; V gene: TRBV7-2; D gene: TRBD1; clone size: NA; CDR3 DNA: TGTGCCAGCAGCTTAGTCGGGACAGGGGGCGCTGGCTACACCTTC; CDR3 protein: CASSLVGTGGAGYTF
CDR3 length: 13; J gene: TRBJ1-6; V gene: TRBV10-3; D gene: NA; clone size: NA; CDR3 DNA: TGTGCCACTCGAAGTTTTGAGAATTCACCCCTCCACTTT; CDR3 protein: CATRSFENSPLHF
CDR3 length: 16; J gene: TRBJ1-1; V gene: TRBV11-3; D gene: TRBD1; clone size: NA; CDR3 DNA: TGTGCCAGCAGCCAGGGACAGGGCTCGACGAACACTGAAGCTTTCTTT; CDR3 protein: CASSQGQGSTNTEAFF
CDR3 length: 12; J gene: TRBJ1-6; V gene: TRBV27; D gene: NA; clone size: few; CDR3 DNA: TGTGCCAGCAGTTTTAGGAGTTCACCCCTCCACTTT; CDR3 protein: CASSFRSSPLHF
CDR3 length: 14; J gene: TRBJ2-5; V gene: TRBV18; D gene: NA; clone size: NA; CDR3 DNA: TGTGCCAGCTCACGCGGGACGCCGGGAGAGACCCAGTACTTC; CDR3 protein: CASSRGTPGETQYF
CDR3 length: 15; J gene: TRBJ1-1; V gene: TRBV19; D gene: NA; clone size: NA; CDR3 DNA: TGTGCCAGTAGTATGTTGCGACGACAGAACACTGAAGCTTTCTTT; CDR3 protein: CASSMLRRQNTEAFF
CDR3 length: 13; J gene: TRBJ1-1; V gene: TRBV3-1/TRBV3-2; D gene: NA; clone size: NA; CDR3 DNA: TGTGCCAGCAGCGTTGGAGGGGTGGCTGAAGCTTTCTTT; CDR3 protein: CASSVGGVAEAFF
CDR3 length: 14; J gene: TRBJ1-6; V gene: TRBV9; D gene: NA; clone size: NA; CDR3 DNA: TGTGCCAGCAGCCTCGGGGGTAGGAATTCACCCCTCCACTTT; CDR3 protein: CASSLGGRNSPLHF
CDR3 length: 15; J gene: TRBJ2-7; V gene: TRBV2; D gene: TRBD1; clone size: NA; CDR3 DNA: TGTGCCAGCATGAGGGCCAGGGGGAGCTCCTACGAGCAGTACTTC; CDR3 protein: CASMRARGSSYEQYF
CDR3 length: 19; J gene: TRBJ2-7; V gene: TRBV4-3; D gene: TRBD1; clone size: NA; CDR3 DNA: TGCGCCAGCAGCCACGCGGTCGGACAGGGGGCCGGTAGGGCCTACGAGCAGTACTTC; CDR3 protein: CASSHAVGQGAGRAYEQYF
CDR3 length: 14; J gene: TRBJ1-3; V gene: TRBV4-3; D gene: NA; clone size: NA; CDR3 DNA: TGCGCCAGCAGCCAAGAAACATTTGGAAACACCATATATTTT; CDR3 protein: CASSQETFGNTIYF
CDR3 length: 15; J gene: TRBJ1-5; V gene: TRBV28; D gene: NA; clone size: NA; CDR3 DNA: TGTGCCAGCAGTTTATCCCTGGCGGGTAATCAGCCCCAGCATTTT; CDR3 protein: CASSLSLAGNQPQHF
CDR3 length: 13; J gene: TRBJ2-1; V gene: TRBV28; D gene: TRBD1; clone size: NA; CDR3 DNA: TGTGCCAGCAGTGGGACAGGGTACAATGAGCAGTTCTTC; CDR3 protein: CASSGTGYNEQFF
CDR3 length: 13; J gene: TRBJ1-5; V gene: TRBV2; D gene: NA; clone size: NA; CDR3 DNA: TGTGCCAGCAGACAGTCTGATAATCAGCCCCAGCATTTT; CDR3 protein: CASRQSDNQPQHF
CDR3 length: 16; J gene: TRBJ1-1; V gene: TRBV18; D gene: NA; clone size: NA; CDR3 DNA: TGTGCCAGCTCACAACTACAGGGAGGGGCCCAGTCTGAAGCTTTCTTT; CDR3 protein: CASSQLQGGAQSEAFF
CDR3 length: 14; J gene: TRBJ2-5; V gene: TRBV5-4; D gene: NA; clone size: NA; CDR3 DNA: TGTGCCAGCAGCGAACGGGACACCCGAGAGACCCAGTACTTC; CDR3 protein: CASSERDTRETQYF